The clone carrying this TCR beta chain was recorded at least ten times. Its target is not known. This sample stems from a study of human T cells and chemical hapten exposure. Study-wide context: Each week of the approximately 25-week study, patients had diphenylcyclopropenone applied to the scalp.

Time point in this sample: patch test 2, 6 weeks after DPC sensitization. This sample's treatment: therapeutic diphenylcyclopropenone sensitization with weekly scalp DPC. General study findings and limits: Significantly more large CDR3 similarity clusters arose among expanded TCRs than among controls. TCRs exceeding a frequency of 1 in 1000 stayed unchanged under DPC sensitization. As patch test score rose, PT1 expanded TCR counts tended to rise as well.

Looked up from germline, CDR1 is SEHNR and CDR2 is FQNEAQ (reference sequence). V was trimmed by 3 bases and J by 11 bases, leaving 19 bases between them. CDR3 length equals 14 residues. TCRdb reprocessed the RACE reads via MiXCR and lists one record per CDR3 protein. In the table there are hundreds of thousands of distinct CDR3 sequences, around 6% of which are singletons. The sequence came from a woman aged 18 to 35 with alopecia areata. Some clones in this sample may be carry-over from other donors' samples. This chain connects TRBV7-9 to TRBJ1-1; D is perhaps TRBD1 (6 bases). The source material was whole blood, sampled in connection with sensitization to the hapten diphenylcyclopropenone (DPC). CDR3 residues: CASSFWDGLGGAFF. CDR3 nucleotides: TGTGCCAGCAGCTTTTGGGACGGCTTGGGGGGCGCTTTCTTT.